This TCR beta chain is drawn from a study of T cell repertoires in cytomegalovirus infection (dated by TCRdb to between 2017 and 2020). With respect to the entire study: Donor HLA type was relevant to the analysis, as public TCR beta signatures indicated carriage of CMV infection together with the matching HLA type. The research as a whole found: The ex vivo response was dominated by HLA-C-restricted CMV-specific TCR beta clonotypes, which also provided the single most frequent clonotype in two of eight donors. In both this cohort and an independent approximately 400-donor cohort, the cumulative frequency of public TCR beta family members distinguished carriers of CMV infection plus the relevant HLA type.

Concerning this clonotype itself: Its antigen is not yet known. No per-base quality is available; no much larger clone lies one base away.

According to the germline V gene (reference sequence), CDR1 reads LNHNV and CDR2 reads YYDKDF. Between the V and J ends, shortened by 0 bases and 2 bases respectively, the junction contains 10 bases. CDR3 length: 15 amino acids, cysteine to phenylalanine. Only the CDR3 portion is preserved as DNA: 45 bases, with reading frame beginning at the first base. The instrument given in TCRdb is Illumina HiSeq 1500. Clones were called with MiXCR by TCRdb after fastp trimmed the public reads at Q25, and only in-frame beta chains were retained. Here each entry gathers all rows of one CDR3 protein and keeps the most common genes and DNA. This sample has 250,000 or so distinct CDR3 sequences in its table, and around 15% of those were observed once. Around 47% of the sample rests with the top ten.

The rearrangement joined TRBV15 to TRBJ1-1, with the D gene call left open. This receptor was identified in a human donor in good health (CMV status not recorded). Some clones in this sample may be carry-over from other donors' samples. Sequenced sample: CD8+ T cells from PBMCs. The CDR3 protein is CATSRDYGTNTEAFF. The DNA is as follows: TGTGCCACCAGCAGAGATTACGGCACTAACACTGAAGCTTTCTTT.